The 27 T cell receptor beta chains below were found in one sample sequenced in a study of cytomegalovirus exposure and HLA in healthy donors. Primers for the PCR totalled 60 Vbeta and 13 Jbeta. Here immunoSEQ multiplex PCR was the method, and the copy in TCRdb shows in-frame clones only, minus some. The profile shows roughly 72,000 clones, roughly 80% of them singletons. The material sequenced was PBMCs. The receptors here all came from a woman aged 40 to 50 in good health and CMV-seropositive.

This rearrangement joins TRBV5-6 to TRBJ1-1; 8 bases are shared with TRBD1. The germline gives CDR1 SGHDT, CDR2 YYEEEE. This CDR3 spans 16 amino acids. Unmatched junction bases numbered 9, after V lost 4 bases and J lost 1 base. The CDR3 is CASSLITGQGNTEAFF. CDR3 nucleotide sequence: TGTGCCAGCAGCCTAATAACCGGACAGGGGAACACTGAAGCTTTCTTT.

CDR3 sequence (DNA): TGTGCCAGCAGTGAAGGGAGGGCCGCCGGTAGAGAGACCCAGTACTTC. Its protein product is CASSEGRAAGRETQYF. The chain has TRBV2 and TRBJ2-5; perhaps TRBD2 as D (6 bases). This CDR3 comprises 16 residues. V was clipped by 1 base and J by 4 bases, with 16 bases between them. Germline CDR1 and CDR2: SNHLY and FYNNEI. The complete variable domain, with remaining parts taken from reference TRBV2 and TRBJ2-5, reads EPEVTQTPSHQVTQMGQEVILRCVPISNHLYFYWYRQILGQKVEFLVSFYNNEISEKSEIFDDQFSVERPDGSNFTLKIRSTKLEDSAMYFCASSEGRAAGRETQYFGPGTRLLVL.

This chain uses TRBV18 with TRBJ1-2, with 7 bases that match TRBD1. The germline V gene encodes CDR1 KGHSH and CDR2 LQKENI. There are 18 residues in the CDR3. The J segment lost 3 bases and the V segment lost 3 bases, leaving 16 bases of the junction unmatched. The CDR3 sequence: CASSPGGQMTGNYYGYTF. Written as DNA, the CDR3 is TGTGCCAGCTCACCGGGGGGCCAAATGACAGGGAACTACTATGGCTACACCTTC. The full variable domain, rest sourced from reference TRBV18 and TRBJ1-2, is NAGVMQNPRHLVRRRGQEARLRCSPMKGHSHVYWYRQLPEEGLKFMVYLQKENIIDESGMPKERFSAEFPKEGPSILRIQQVVRGDSAAYFCASSPGGQMTGNYYGYTFGSGTRLTVV.

The rearrangement joins TRBV6-1 to TRBJ1-1; D remains unclear. Trimming removed 5 bases from V and 0 bases from J, with 4 bases in between. There are 12 residues in the CDR3. In germline, CDR1 is MNHNS, CDR2 SASEGT. In nucleotides, the CDR3 is TGTGCCAGCAGTTCCATGAACACTGAAGCTTTCTTT. It translates to CASSSMNTEAFF.

The rearrangement links TRBV29-1 to TRBJ1-4, with 8 bases fitting TRBD1. This CDR3 comprises 13 residues. The V gene end was trimmed by 6 bases and the J gene end by 7 bases; junction bases not matched to a gene: 7. In germline, CDR1 is SQVTM, CDR2 ANQGSEA. The CDR3 is CSVRTGSGEKLFF. The CDR3 bases are TGCAGCGTACGGACAGGGAGTGGTGAAAAACTGTTTTTT.

This chain connects TRBV30 to TRBJ1-2; no firm D call. The V end was cut by 2 bases, the J end by 8 bases, with 18 bases between. Germline V gives CDR1 GTSNPN, CDR2 SVGIG (reference sequence). The CDR3 is made up of 14 amino acids. The CDR3 sequence: CAWSPLPSAGGYTF. In DNA, the CDR3 is TGTGCCTGGAGTCCACTACCCTCAGCGGGCGGCTACACCTTC.

The chain uses TRBV27 and TRBJ1-1; weak D call: TRBD1 (6 bases). Trimming shortened V by 6 bases and J by 6 bases, and 17 bases separated the two germline ends. The CDR3 is 14 amino acids. Germline lookup yields CDR1 MNHEY and CDR2 SMNVEV (reference sequence). The CDR3 spells CASRRDDGGPEAFF. The CDR3 bases are TGTGCCAGCAGACGTGATGACGGGGGGCCTGAAGCTTTCTTT.

The chain links TRBV2 to TRBJ1-1, with 8 bases aligning to TRBD1. This CDR3 contains 14 residues. Per the germline V gene, CDR1 is SNHLY and CDR2 is FYNNEI. After removal of 6 bases from V and 11 bases from J, the junction contained 14 bases not matched to a gene. The CDR3, as DNA: TGTGCCAGCAGGGGGACCCCTACAGGGGGGCGGGCTTTCTTT. It codes for CASRGTPTGGRAFF.

The chain combines TRBV6-5 with TRBJ2-1; possible D gene TRBD1, 5 bases. This CDR3 has 16 residues. The V end lost 3 bases, the J end lost 5 bases, and 17 bases lay between the germline ends. Germline lookup yields CDR1 MNHEY and CDR2 SVGAGI. CDR3 DNA sequence: TGTGCCAGCAGTTATGCCCCGCAGGGCCAAGACAATGAGCAGTTCTTC. Its translation is CASSYAPQGQDNEQFF.

CDR3 protein: CASSSPLGESYNEQFF. The CDR3 region has the DNA TGTGCCAGCAGTTCCCCGCTAGGTGAGTCCTACAATGAGCAGTTCTTC. The chain joins TRBV6-6 to TRBJ2-1; D unresolved. Germline V lookup: CDR1 MNHNY, CDR2 SVGAGI (reference sequence). The CDR3 contains 16 residues. Trimming left V 4 bases short and J 1 base short, with 14 bases between.

This sequence joins TRBV15 and TRBJ2-1; TRBD1 is a possible D gene (6 bases). The CDR3 totals 16 residues. With 5 bases removed from V and 9 bases from J, the gap between germline ends came to 23 bases. Germline V gene lookup returns CDR1 LNHNV and CDR2 YYDKDF (reference sequence). CDR3 DNA sequence: TGTGCCACCAGCCATGAAACAGGGCCAGGGCAAGGTGAGCAGTTCTTC. Its protein is CATSHETGPGQGEQFF.

The chain uses TRBV15 and TRBJ2-3, with TRBD1 as a possible D gene (6 bases). The CDR3 extends over 19 amino acids. Trimming took 3 bases from V and 0 from J, leaving 22 bases between them. Germline CDR1 LNHNV, CDR2 YYDKDF (reference sequence). This CDR3 is CATSRAAVLRTESTDTQYF. Here the CDR3 DNA reads TGTGCCACCAGCAGGGCCGCCGTCCTTAGGACAGAGAGCACAGATACGCAGTATTTT.

J is TRBJ1-4 and V is TRBV2, with TRBD1 identical over 9 bases. Per germline, CDR1 SNHLY and CDR2 FYNNEI. The V segment lost 8 bases and the J segment 7 bases; nucleotides outside the gene matches: 5. This CDR3 spans 13 amino acids. The CDR3 coding sequence is TGTGCCAGCGGGACAGGGTGGGGTGAAAAACTGTTTTTT. Amino acid sequence: CASGTGWGEKLFF.

The V call is TRBV10-3, the J call TRBJ2-3; 8 positions agree with TRBD2. V trimming: 5 bases; J trimming: 2 bases; junction bases outside the gene matches: 6. Germline loops: CDR1 ENHRY, CDR2 SYGVKD. This CDR3 spans 15 amino acids. The CDR3 nucleotides are TGTGCCATCAGTCTTAGCGGGGATGCCACAGATACGCAGTATTTT. Protein product: CAISLSGDATDTQYF.

In this sample, this clone turned up once. The chain couples TRBV13 to TRBJ1-1; TRBD1 matches 7 bases. Germline V CDR1 and CDR2: PRHDT, FYEKMQ (reference sequence). Losses at the gene ends were 2 bases for V and 0 bases for J; bases not matched to a gene: 6. The CDR3 extends over 16 amino acids. CDR3 DNA: TGTGCCAGCAGCTTATCTTTCAGGGGGTTGAACACTGAAGCTTTCTTT. It yields the protein CASSLSFRGLNTEAFF. The full variable domain, completed using reference TRBV13 and TRBJ1-1, is AAGVIQSPRHLIKEKRETATLKCYPIPRHDTVYWYQQGPGQDPQFLISFYEKMQSDKGSIPDRFSAQQFSDYHSELNMSSLELGDSALYFCASSLSFRGLNTEAFFGQGTRLTVV.

The chain couples TRBV5-6 to TRBJ2-5; 11 bases map to TRBD2. CDR1 and CDR2 (germline): SGHDT, YYEEEE. The CDR3 length is 17 residues. The V and J ends lost 4 bases and 0 bases, in that order; junction bases with no gene match: 8. For the CDR3, the DNA is TGTGCCAGCAGCAAAGGACTAGCGGGTGTGTACCAAGAGACCCAGTACTTC. Amino acids: CASSKGLAGVYQETQYF.

The chain is built from TRBV6-5 and TRBJ2-2; 9 nucleotides align to TRBD1. The trim removed 6 bases at V and 5 bases at J, leaving 7 bases unmatched. The CDR3 is 15 amino acids. Germline V gene data show CDR1 as MNHEY and CDR2 as SVGAGI. CDR3 sequence reads: CASRDGTGRTGELFF. The CDR3 nucleotides read TGTGCCAGCAGAGACGGGACAGGGAGGACCGGGGAGCTGTTTTTT.

This rearrangement joins TRBV6-6 to TRBJ1-2; 8 bases match TRBD1. The CDR3 is 15 residues long. Germline loops: CDR1 MNHNY, CDR2 SVGAGI (reference sequence). The V and J ends lost 0 bases and 4 bases, in that order; junction bases with no gene match: 4. The CDR3 spells CASSYSGQGPYGYTF. CDR3 coding DNA: TGTGCCAGCAGTTACTCTGGACAGGGACCCTATGGCTACACCTTC.

The chain couples TRBV6-5 to TRBJ1-1; TRBD1 agrees at 10 bases. CDR3 size: 15 residues. Trimming took 6 bases from V and 3 from J; bases not matched to a gene: 7. Germline V gene sequence: CDR1 MNHEY, CDR2 SVGAGI. The CDR3 reads CASRNDRGPDTEAFF. The CDR3 nucleotides are TGTGCCAGCAGAAACGACAGGGGGCCGGACACTGAAGCTTTCTTT.

The chain links TRBV7-3 to TRBJ2-3, with D unresolved. This CDR3 is built from 15 residues. V was clipped by 5 bases and J by 1 base, with 13 bases between them. The germline V gene has CDR1 SGHTA and CDR2 FQGTGA. CDR3 region: CASSAGSSRTDTQYF. In DNA, the CDR3 is TGTGCCAGCAGCGCCGGGTCGTCGCGCACAGATACGCAGTATTTT.

The V and J genes are TRBV30 and TRBJ2-5; 11 positions match TRBD2. There are 14 residues in the CDR3. Losses at the gene ends were 1 base for V and 5 bases for J; bases not matched to a gene: 3. CDR1 and CDR2 (germline): GTSNPN, SVGIG (reference sequence). CDR3 residues: CAWSELAGGETQYF. The CDR3 DNA reads as TGTGCCTGGAGTGAGTTAGCGGGGGGGGAGACCCAGTACTTC.

The chain joins TRBV6-5 to TRBJ1-1; 7 nucleotides match TRBD1. The germline CDR1 and CDR2 sequences are MNHEY and SVGAGI. With V trimmed by 0 bases and J by 4 bases, 5 bases remained unmatched. This CDR3 is 15 amino acids long. Written as DNA, the CDR3 is TGTGCCAGCAGTTACTCGACACAGGGGACCACTGAAGCTTTCTTT. Translation: CASSYSTQGTTEAFF.

The rearrangement links TRBV7-6 to TRBJ1-4; 9 nucleotides agree with TRBD1. Germline loops: CDR1 SGHVS, CDR2 FNYEAQ. V trimming: 2 bases; J trimming: 5 bases; junction bases outside the gene matches: 9. The CDR3 length is 17 residues. The CDR3 spells CASSLWDRVYSNEKLFF. As DNA, the CDR3 is TGTGCCAGCAGCTTATGGGACAGGGTTTACTCCAATGAAAAACTGTTTTTT.

V usage is TRBV30 and J usage is TRBJ2-5; 7 bases map to TRBD2. The germline gives CDR1 GTSNPN, CDR2 SVGIG (reference sequence). Trimming removed 2 bases from V and 4 bases from J; junction bases left unmatched: 4. There are 13 residues in the CDR3. DNA of the CDR3: TGTGCCTGGAGTCGGACTAGTCTAGAGACCCAGTACTTC. Translated, it gives CAWSRTSLETQYF.

The V and J genes are TRBV27 and TRBJ2-1; a weak D match, TRBD1 (6 bases). V lost 5 bases and J lost 8, with 13 bases in between. Germline V CDR1 and CDR2: MNHEY, SMNVEV (reference sequence). This CDR3 is 13 amino acids long. CDR3 DNA sequence: TGTGCCAGCAGTCCACAGGGTAAGGATGAGCAGTTCTTC. It translates to CASSPQGKDEQFF.

This clone came up a few times. V gene TRBV7-9 combines with J gene TRBJ2-7; tentatively, D is TRBD1 (6 bases). This CDR3 is built from 14 residues. V was clipped by 2 bases and J by 2 bases, with 10 bases between them. The V gene's germline CDR1 is SEHNR and CDR2 FQNEAQ (reference sequence). CDR3 nucleotide sequence: TGTGCCAGCAGCTTACGGGACAAACCCTACGAGCAGTACTTC. Its translation is CASSLRDKPYEQYF.

This rearrangement joins TRBV6-5 to TRBJ2-4, with 9 positions matching TRBD1. The J segment lost 8 bases and the V segment lost 4 bases, leaving 3 bases of the junction unmatched. The CDR3 has 13 residues. The germline gives CDR1 MNHEY, CDR2 SVGAGI. CDR3 protein: CASSWTGEDIQYF. The CDR3 bases are TGTGCCAGCAGTTGGACAGGGGAGGACATTCAGTACTTC.